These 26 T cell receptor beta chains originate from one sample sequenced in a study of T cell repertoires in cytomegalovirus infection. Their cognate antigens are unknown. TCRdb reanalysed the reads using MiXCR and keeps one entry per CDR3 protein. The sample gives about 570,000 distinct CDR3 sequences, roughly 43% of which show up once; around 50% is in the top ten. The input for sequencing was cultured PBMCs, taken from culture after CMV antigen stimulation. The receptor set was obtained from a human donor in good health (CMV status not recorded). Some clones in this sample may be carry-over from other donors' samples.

CDR3 residues: CASSAFNRNSYEQYF. The CDR3 region has the DNA TGTGCCAGCAGTGCATTTAACAGGAACTCCTACGAGCAGTACTTC. The V call is TRBV6-1, the J call TRBJ2-7; possible D gene TRBD1, 5 bases. The germline CDR1 and CDR2 sequences are MNHNS and SASEGT. Between the trimmed V and J ends, which lost 4 bases and 0 bases, there was a span of 13 bases. CDR3 length equals 15 residues.

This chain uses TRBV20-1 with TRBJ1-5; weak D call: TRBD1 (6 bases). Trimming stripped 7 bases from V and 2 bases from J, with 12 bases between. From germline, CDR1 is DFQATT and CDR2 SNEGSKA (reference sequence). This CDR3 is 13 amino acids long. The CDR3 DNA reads TGCAGTGGGAACAGGGACGGCAATCAGCCCCAGCATTTT. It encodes CSGNRDGNQPQHF.

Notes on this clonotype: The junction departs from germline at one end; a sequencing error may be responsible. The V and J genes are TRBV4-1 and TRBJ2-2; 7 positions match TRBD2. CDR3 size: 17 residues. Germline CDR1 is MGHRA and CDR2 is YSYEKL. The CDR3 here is CASSRGAGDQYTGELFF. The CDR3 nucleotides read TGTGCCAGCAGCCGAGGGGCGGGGGACCAGTACACCGGGGAGCTGTTTTTT.

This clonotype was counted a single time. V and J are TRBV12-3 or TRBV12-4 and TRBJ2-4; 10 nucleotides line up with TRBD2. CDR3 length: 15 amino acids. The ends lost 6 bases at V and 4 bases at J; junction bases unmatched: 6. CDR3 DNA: TGTGCCAGCAGCTTCCTAGCGGGAGCGAAAAACATTCAGTACTTC. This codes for CASSFLAGAKNIQYF.

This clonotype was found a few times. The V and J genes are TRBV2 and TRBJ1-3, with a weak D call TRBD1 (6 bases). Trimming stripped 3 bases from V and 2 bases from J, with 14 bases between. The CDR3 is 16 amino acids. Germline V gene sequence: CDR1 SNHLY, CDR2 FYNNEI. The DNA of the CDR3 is TGTGCCAGCAGTGACAGGAGGCCAGGGGCTGGAAACACCATATATTTT. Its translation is CASSDRRPGAGNTIYF.

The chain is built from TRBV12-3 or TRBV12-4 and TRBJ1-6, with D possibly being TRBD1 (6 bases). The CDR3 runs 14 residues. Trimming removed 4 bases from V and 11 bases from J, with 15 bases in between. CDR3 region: CASSSIRRDTPLHF. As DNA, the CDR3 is TGTGCCAGCAGTTCAATCAGGCGGGACACACCCCTCCACTTT.

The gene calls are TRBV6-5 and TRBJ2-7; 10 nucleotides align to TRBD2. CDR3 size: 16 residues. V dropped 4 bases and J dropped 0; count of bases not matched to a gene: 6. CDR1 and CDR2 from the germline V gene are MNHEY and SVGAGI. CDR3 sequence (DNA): TGTGCCAGCAGTTCATTAAGCGGGAGGGCCTCCTACGAGCAGTACTTC. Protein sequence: CASSSLSGRASYEQYF.

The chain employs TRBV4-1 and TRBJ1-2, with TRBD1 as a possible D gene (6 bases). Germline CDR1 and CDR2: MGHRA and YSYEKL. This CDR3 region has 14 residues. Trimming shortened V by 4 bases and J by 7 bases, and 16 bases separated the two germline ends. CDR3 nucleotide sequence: TGCGCCAGCAGCCCCGGGGGGGGGGGCGGTGGCTACACCTTC. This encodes CASSPGGGGGGYTF.

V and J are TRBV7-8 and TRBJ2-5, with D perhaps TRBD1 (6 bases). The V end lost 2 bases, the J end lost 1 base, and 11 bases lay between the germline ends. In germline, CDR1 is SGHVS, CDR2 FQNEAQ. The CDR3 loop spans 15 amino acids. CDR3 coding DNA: TGTGCCAGCAGCTTACAACAGGGCCGCCAAGAGACCCAGTACTTC. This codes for CASSLQQGRQETQYF.

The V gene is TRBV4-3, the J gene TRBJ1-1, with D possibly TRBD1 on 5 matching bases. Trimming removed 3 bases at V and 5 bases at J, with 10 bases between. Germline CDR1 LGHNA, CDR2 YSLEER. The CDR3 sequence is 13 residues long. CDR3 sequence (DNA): TGCGCCAGCAGCCACAGGGTAGGAACTGAAGCTTTCTTT. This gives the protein CASSHRVGTEAFF.

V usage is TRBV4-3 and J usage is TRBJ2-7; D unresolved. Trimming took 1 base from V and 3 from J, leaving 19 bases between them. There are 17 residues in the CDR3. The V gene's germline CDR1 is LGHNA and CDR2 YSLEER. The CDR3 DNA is TGCGCCAGCAGCCAAGCCACAGTTCCCCAGACTGGCTACGAGCAGTACTTC. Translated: CASSQATVPQTGYEQYF.

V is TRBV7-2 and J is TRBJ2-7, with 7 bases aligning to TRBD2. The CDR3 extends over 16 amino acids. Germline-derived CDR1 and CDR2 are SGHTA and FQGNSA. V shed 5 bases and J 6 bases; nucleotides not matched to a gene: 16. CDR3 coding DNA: TGTGCCAGCAGCCCCCCTCAAGCGGGGCCCCCTTCCGAGCAGTACTTC. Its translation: CASSPPQAGPPSEQYF.

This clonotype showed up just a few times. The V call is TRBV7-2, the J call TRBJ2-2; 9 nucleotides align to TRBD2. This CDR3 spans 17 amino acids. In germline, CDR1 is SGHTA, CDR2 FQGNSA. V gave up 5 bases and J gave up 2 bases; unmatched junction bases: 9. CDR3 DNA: TGTGCCAGCAGCACGGGACTAGCCCAAGTAAACACCGGGGAGCTGTTTTTT. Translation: CASSTGLAQVNTGELFF.

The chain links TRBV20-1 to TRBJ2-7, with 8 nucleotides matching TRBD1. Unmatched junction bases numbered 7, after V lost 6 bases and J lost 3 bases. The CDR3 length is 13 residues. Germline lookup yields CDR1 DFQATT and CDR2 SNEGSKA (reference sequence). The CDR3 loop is CSARGQGGYEQYF. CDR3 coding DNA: TGCAGTGCCCGAGGACAGGGTGGCTACGAGCAGTACTTC.

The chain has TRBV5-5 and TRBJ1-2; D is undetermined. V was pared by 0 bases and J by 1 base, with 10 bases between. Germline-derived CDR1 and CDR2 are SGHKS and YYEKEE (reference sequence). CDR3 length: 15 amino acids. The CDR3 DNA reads TGTGCCAGCAGCTTGGTGACTTGGGGTAACTATGGCTACACCTTC. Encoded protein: CASSLVTWGNYGYTF.

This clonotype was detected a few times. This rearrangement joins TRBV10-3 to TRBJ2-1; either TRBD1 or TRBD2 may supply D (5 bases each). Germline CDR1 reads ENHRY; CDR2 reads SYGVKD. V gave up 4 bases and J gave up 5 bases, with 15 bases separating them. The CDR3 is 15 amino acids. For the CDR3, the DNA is TGTGCCATCAGTGCGGGGCCACAGACCAACAATGAGCAGTTCTTC. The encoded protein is CAISAGPQTNNEQFF.

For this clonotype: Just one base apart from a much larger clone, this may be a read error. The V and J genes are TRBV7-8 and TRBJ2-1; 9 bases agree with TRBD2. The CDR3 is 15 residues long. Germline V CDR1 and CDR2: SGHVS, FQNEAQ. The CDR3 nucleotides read TGTGTCAGCAGCCCCAAGTTAGCGGGAGTGAATGAGCAGTTCTTC. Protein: CVSSPKLAGVNEQFF.

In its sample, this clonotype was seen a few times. CDR3 DNA: TGTGCCAGCAGTGAGGGTAACCGGGGGACCCAGTACTTC. Its protein is CASSEGNRGTQYF. The chain uses TRBV25-1 and TRBJ2-5; possibly TRBD2 for D (5 bases). CDR1 and CDR2 from the germline V gene are MGHDK and SYGVNS. This CDR3 contains 13 residues. Trimming stripped 3 bases from V and 7 bases from J, with 12 bases between.

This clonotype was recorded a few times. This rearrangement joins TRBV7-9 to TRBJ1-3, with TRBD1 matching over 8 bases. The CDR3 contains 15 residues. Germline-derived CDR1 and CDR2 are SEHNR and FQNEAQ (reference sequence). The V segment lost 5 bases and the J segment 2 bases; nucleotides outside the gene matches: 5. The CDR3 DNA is TGTGCCAGCAGCCGGGACAGGATCACTGGAAACACCATATATTTT. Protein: CASSRDRITGNTIYF.

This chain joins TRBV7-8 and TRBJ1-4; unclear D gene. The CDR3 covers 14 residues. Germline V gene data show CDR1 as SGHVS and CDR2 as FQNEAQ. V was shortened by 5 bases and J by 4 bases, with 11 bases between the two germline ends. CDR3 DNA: TGTGCCAGCAGCGGCGGGTTGGTTAATGAAAAACTGTTTTTT. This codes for CASSGGLVNEKLFF.

The CDR3 here is CASSITGGREKLFF. Written as DNA, the CDR3 is TGTGCCAGTAGTATAACAGGGGGGCGTGAAAAACTGTTTTTT. The rearrangement uses TRBV19 and TRBJ1-4; 8 bases line up with TRBD1. V shed 2 bases, J shed 7 bases, and the junction held 3 bases outside the gene matches. Looked up from germline, CDR1 is LNHDA and CDR2 is SQIVND (reference sequence). This CDR3 is 14 amino acids long. The entire variable domain, with the rest obtained from reference TRBV19 and TRBJ1-4, is as follows: DGGITQSPKYLFRKEGQNVTLSCEQNLNHDAMYWYRQDPGQGLRLIYYSQIVNDFQKGDIAEGYSVSREKKESFPLTVTSAQKNPTAFYLCASSITGGREKLFFGSGTQLSVL.

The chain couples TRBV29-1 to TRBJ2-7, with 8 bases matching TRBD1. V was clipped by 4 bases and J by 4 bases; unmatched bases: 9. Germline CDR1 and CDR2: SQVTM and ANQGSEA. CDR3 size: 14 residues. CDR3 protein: CSVGRQGPPYEQYF. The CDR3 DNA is TGCAGCGTTGGGAGACAGGGGCCCCCATACGAGCAGTACTTC.

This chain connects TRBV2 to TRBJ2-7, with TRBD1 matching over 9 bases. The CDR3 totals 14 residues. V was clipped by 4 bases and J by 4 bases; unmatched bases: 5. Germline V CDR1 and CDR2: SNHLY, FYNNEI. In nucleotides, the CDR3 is TGTGCCAGCAGTGGACAGGGGGAGGGTTACGAGCAGTACTTC. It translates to CASSGQGEGYEQYF.

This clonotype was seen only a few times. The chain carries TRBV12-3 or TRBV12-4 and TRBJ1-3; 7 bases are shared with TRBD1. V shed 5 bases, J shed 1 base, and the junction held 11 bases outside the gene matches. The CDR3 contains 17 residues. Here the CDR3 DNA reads TGTGCCAGCAGTAGTCCGGACAGGCCGAGGTCTGGAAACACCATATATTTT. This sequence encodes CASSSPDRPRSGNTIYF.

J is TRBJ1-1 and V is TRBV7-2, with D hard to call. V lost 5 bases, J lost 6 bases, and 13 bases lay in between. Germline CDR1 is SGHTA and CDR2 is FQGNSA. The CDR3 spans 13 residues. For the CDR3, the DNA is TGTGCCAGCAGCCCCCAGTGGGCCGCTGAAGCTTTCTTT. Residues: CASSPQWAAEAFF.

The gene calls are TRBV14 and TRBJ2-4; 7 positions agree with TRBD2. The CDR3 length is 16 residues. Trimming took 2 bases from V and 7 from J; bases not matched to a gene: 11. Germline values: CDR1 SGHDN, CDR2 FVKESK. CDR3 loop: CASSQSDSGGFNIQYF. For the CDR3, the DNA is TGTGCCAGCAGCCAATCAGATTCCGGGGGGTTCAACATTCAGTACTTC.